This TCR beta chain is drawn from a study of T cells in Graves' hyperthyroidism and ophthalmopathy. Amplified TCR beta CDR3 regions derived from RNA transcripts. A first-round RT-PCR of the TCR CDR3 used the HTBI primer set. TCRdb processed the multiplex PCR reads anew with MiXCR; each CDR3 protein has one entry. The table has some 530,000 distinct CDR3 sequences, approximately 23% seen once. V was trimmed by 0 bases and J by 4 bases, leaving 9 bases between them. Germline-derived CDR1 and CDR2 are DFQATT and SNEGSKA (reference sequence). The CDR3 loop spans 13 amino acids. The source material was blood. This chain connects TRBV20-1 to TRBJ1-1, with TRBD1 as a possible D gene (5 bases). The source of this sequence is a woman in her seventies with Graves' ophthalmopathy. Written as DNA, the CDR3 is TGCAGTGCTAGAGACGTGGGGGGCACTGAAGCTTTCTTT. As protein: CSARDVGGTEAFF.